Listed below are T cell receptor beta chains from one sample, sequenced in a study of T-cell memory formation after mild COVID-19. TCRdb re-derived calls from the 5' RACE reads in MiXCR, one entry per CDR3 protein. Here the sample spans some 130,000 distinct CDR3 sequences, approximately 15% being singletons. The sequencing sample was made of PBMCs or a T cell subset sorted from them (not recorded which). The receptors originated from a young man who had mild COVID-19 (a few samples of this study predate the infection). Cell type and time point are not known. The CDR3 runs from the conserved cysteine through the conserved F or W. D genes are given only for firm matches. Size values are once, few and many counts, or a class for expanded clones, and some rows have none.

j_call	d_call	v_call	clone_size	cdr3_aa	cdr3_nt
TRBJ2-5	-	TRBV7-2	many	CASKGMTQETQYF	TGTGCCAGCAAGGGGATGACCCAAGAGACCCAGTACTTC
TRBJ1-5	TRBD1	TRBV12-3/TRBV12-4	-	CATALGTGAQPQHF	TGTGCCACAGCACTTGGGACAGGGGCTCAGCCCCAGCATTTT
TRBJ2-5	TRBD2	TRBV7-2	-	CASSLQASGGETQYF	TGTGCCAGCAGCTTACAGGCTAGCGGGGGGGAGACCCAGTACTTC
TRBJ1-2	TRBD1	TRBV6-1	-	CASRAGQVYGYTF	TGTGCCAGCAGAGCAGGACAGGTCTATGGCTACACCTTC
TRBJ1-1	-	TRBV10-3	few	CAISVGPRMNTEAFF	TGTGCCATCAGCGTGGGTCCGCGGATGAACACTGAAGCTTTCTTT
TRBJ2-7	-	TRBV18	-	CASSSSPGYEQYF	TGTGCCAGCTCCAGCTCACCAGGGTACGAGCAGTACTTC
TRBJ1-2	TRBD1	TRBV6-5	-	CASSYSLGTGDGYTF	TGTGCCAGCAGTTACTCGTTAGGGACAGGGGACGGCTACACCTTC
TRBJ2-3	TRBD2	TRBV14	-	CASSPYSGASTDTQYF	TGTGCCAGCAGCCCCTATAGCGGGGCTAGCACAGATACGCAGTATTTT
TRBJ2-7	TRBD1	TRBV15	few	CATSRDQTGSYEQYF	TGTGCCACCAGCAGAGATCAGACAGGGTCCTACGAGCAGTACTTC
TRBJ2-2	TRBD2	TRBV5-1	few	CASSPPGGSTGELFF	TGCGCCAGCAGCCCCCCCGGGGGGAGCACCGGGGAGCTGTTTTTT
TRBJ2-7	TRBD2	TRBV4-2	few	CASSQVVSSGGDEQYF	TGTGCCAGCAGCCAAGTGGTTTCGAGCGGGGGTGACGAGCAGTACTTC
TRBJ2-1	-	TRBV5-1	-	CASSLGGTADNEQFF	TGCGCCAGCAGCTTGGGCGGGACAGCGGACAATGAGCAGTTCTTC
TRBJ2-3	-	TRBV12-3/TRBV12-4	-	CASARTDTQYF	TGTGCCAGTGCGCGGACAGATACGCAGTATTTT
TRBJ2-5	-	TRBV11-2	few	CASSDRDVETQYF	TGTGCCAGCAGCGACCGGGATGTAGAGACCCAGTACTTC
TRBJ1-5	TRBD1	TRBV7-9	-	CASSRTGTGQPQHF	TGTGCCAGCTCCAGGACAGGTACAGGACAGCCCCAGCATTTT
TRBJ2-3	-	TRBV6-2/TRBV6-3	few	CASSFGGSWDTQYF	TGTGCCAGCAGTTTCGGCGGGTCGTGGGATACGCAGTATTTT
TRBJ1-2	-	TRBV10-3	few	CAIRTEGHGYTF	TGTGCCATCAGGACAGAGGGCCACGGCTACACCTTC
TRBJ2-1	TRBD1	TRBV29-1	few	CSVDRRTGNPNEQFF	TGCAGCGTTGACCGTAGGACAGGAAACCCCAATGAGCAGTTCTTC
TRBJ1-1	-	TRBV5-1	-	CASSLERTVVGTEAFF	TGCGCCAGCAGCTTGGAACGGACGGTGGTGGGCACTGAAGCTTTCTTT
TRBJ2-3	-	TRBV19	few	CASSLAGTKGDTQYF	TGTGCCAGTAGCCTCGCCGGGACAAAAGGAGATACGCAGTATTTT
TRBJ2-7	-	TRBV5-5	-	CASSSHTSEQYF	TGTGCCAGCAGCTCCCACACATCTGAGCAGTACTTC
TRBJ2-1	-	TRBV4-3	-	CASSLHGAGALREQFF	TGCGCCAGCAGCCTCCATGGGGCGGGGGCCCTCCGGGAGCAGTTCTTC
TRBJ1-6	TRBD1	TRBV14	-	CASSLGTGPRNSPLHF	TGTGCCAGCAGCCTGGGGACAGGGCCACGTAATTCACCCCTCCACTTT
TRBJ2-5	TRBD2	TRBV27	few	CASSHRGGVSVTQYF	TGTGCCAGCAGCCACCGGGGGGGCGTTTCGGTGACCCAGTACTTC
TRBJ1-2	TRBD1	TRBV12-3/TRBV12-4	few	CASSYRQGTGYTF	TGTGCCAGCAGTTACCGACAGGGGACTGGCTACACCTTC
TRBJ1-5	-	TRBV5-8	few	CASSLWAGIGNQPQHF	TGTGCCAGCAGCTTATGGGCAGGGATAGGCAATCAGCCCCAGCATTTT
TRBJ2-3	TRBD2	TRBV7-2	many	CASSHQIAGAATDTQYF	TGTGCCAGCAGCCATCAAATAGCGGGGGCCGCAACAGATACGCAGTATTTT
TRBJ2-2	TRBD2	TRBV28	-	CASSLGAGAGELFF	TGTGCCAGCAGTTTAGGAGCGGGAGCCGGGGAGCTGTTTTTT
TRBJ1-2	-	TRBV4-3	few	CASSQEAGYYGYTF	TGCGCCAGCAGCCAAGAAGCGGGGTACTATGGCTACACCTTC
TRBJ2-5	-	TRBV3-1	many	CASSQEGGGLQETQYF	TGTGCCAGCAGCCAAGAAGGAGGCGGGCTCCAAGAGACCCAGTACTTC
TRBJ1-1	TRBD1	TRBV7-8	few	CASSLVYQGAATEAFF	TGTGCCAGCAGCTTAGTATACCAGGGGGCCGCGACTGAAGCTTTCTTT
TRBJ2-2	-	TRBV5-5	few	CATTPSGVNTGELFF	TGTGCCACCACTCCGTCGGGGGTTAACACCGGGGAGCTGTTTTTT
TRBJ2-7	TRBD2	TRBV20-1	few	CSASDPGLAGSEQYF	TGCAGTGCTAGTGATCCGGGACTAGCGGGGAGTGAGCAGTACTTC
TRBJ2-3	-	TRBV5-4	few	CASSLALGLEDTQYF	TGTGCCAGCAGCTTAGCCCTTGGACTGGAAGATACGCAGTATTTT
TRBJ2-5	-	TRBV5-1	-	CASSLRQAQETQYF	TGCGCCAGCAGCTTAAGACAGGCCCAAGAGACCCAGTACTTC
TRBJ2-1	-	TRBV4-3	-	CASSQDAQYNEQFF	TGCGCCAGCAGCCAAGATGCCCAGTACAATGAGCAGTTCTTC
TRBJ2-3	-	TRBV5-1	few	CASSLSTVLSTDTQYF	TGCGCCAGCAGCTTATCGACGGTGCTCAGCACAGATACGCAGTATTTT
TRBJ1-2	-	TRBV7-2	few	CASSLYGDGYTF	TGTGCCAGCAGCTTGTACGGGGACGGCTACACCTTC
TRBJ2-3	-	TRBV25-1	-	CASSQRTVGEGADTQYF	TGTGCCAGCAGTCAGAGGACCGTAGGGGAAGGAGCAGATACGCAGTATTTT
TRBJ2-1	-	TRBV9	-	CASSLSSGNNEQFF	TGTGCCAGCAGCCTAAGCTCAGGGAACAATGAGCAGTTCTTC
TRBJ1-2	TRBD1	TRBV3-1	few	CASSQQTGGTNYGYTF	TGTGCCAGCAGCCAACAGACAGGGGGTACTAACTATGGCTACACCTTC
TRBJ1-2	-	TRBV7-2	-	CASSLLPGYTF	TGTGCCAGCAGCTTACTTCCTGGCTACACCTTC
TRBJ2-1	-	TRBV27	many	CASSLSPGQGYNEQFF	TGTGCCAGCAGTTTATCGCCCGGACAAGGATACAATGAGCAGTTCTTC
TRBJ1-6	-	TRBV5-6	-	CASSLHRSSYNSPLHF	TGTGCCAGCAGCCTGCACCGGAGCTCCTATAATTCACCCCTCCACTTT
TRBJ2-5	-	TRBV5-1	-	CASSLMNQQETQYF	TGCGCCAGCAGCTTGATGAACCAACAAGAGACCCAGTACTTC
TRBJ1-1	-	TRBV29-1	-	CSVEGDGGADTEAFF	TGCAGCGTTGAGGGAGACGGGGGCGCGGACACTGAAGCTTTCTTT
TRBJ2-3	-	TRBV12-3/TRBV12-4	-	CASSLQAIDTQYF	TGTGCCAGCAGTTTGCAGGCCATAGATACGCAGTATTTT
TRBJ1-1	-	TRBV5-5	-	CASTKGDVGTEAFF	TGTGCCAGCACCAAGGGGGATGTGGGCACTGAAGCTTTCTTT
TRBJ1-5	TRBD1	TRBV6-2/TRBV6-3	few	CASRQDRGIQPQHF	TGTGCCAGCAGGCAAGACAGGGGGATACAGCCCCAGCATTTT
TRBJ2-5	TRBD1	TRBV12-3/TRBV12-4	-	CASSLQGTGIATQYF	TGTGCCAGCAGTTTACAAGGGACAGGGATTGCCACCCAGTACTTC
TRBJ1-1	TRBD1	TRBV5-1	-	CASSTGQGTEAFF	TGCGCCAGCAGCACCGGACAGGGAACTGAAGCTTTCTTT
TRBJ2-7	-	TRBV5-1	-	CASGTDKTYEQYF	TGCGCCAGCGGTACGGACAAGACCTACGAGCAGTACTTC
TRBJ2-7	TRBD1	TRBV6-5	few	CASSSSSGTGGDEQYF	TGTGCCAGCAGCTCTTCTTCCGGGACAGGGGGCGACGAGCAGTACTTC
TRBJ2-1	TRBD2	TRBV11-3	few	CASSSLAGPYNEQFF	TGTGCCAGCAGCTCACTAGCGGGGCCCTACAATGAGCAGTTCTTC
TRBJ1-5	TRBD1	TRBV20-1	-	CSARDYRQGASQPQHF	TGCAGTGCTAGAGATTACCGACAGGGTGCAAGTCAGCCCCAGCATTTT
TRBJ1-1	-	TRBV5-1	few	CASSVAGVGNTEAFF	TGCGCCAGCAGCGTCGCTGGGGTGGGGAACACTGAAGCTTTCTTT
TRBJ1-4	-	TRBV29-1	-	CSAGQTNEKLFF	TGCAGCGCTGGACAGACAAATGAAAAACTGTTTTTT
TRBJ2-3	-	TRBV20-1	-	CSAITDTQYF	TGCAGTGCTATCACAGATACGCAGTATTTT
TRBJ2-2	-	TRBV5-1	-	CASSLGTKLNTGELFF	TGCGCCAGCAGCTTGGGGACAAAGCTGAACACCGGGGAGCTGTTTTTT